Listed here are 9 T cell receptor beta chains from one sample, sequenced in a study of T cell responses to AZD1222 COVID-19 vaccine. Libraries were prepared by immunoSEQ multiplex PCR; TCRdb keeps only in-frame clonotypes and omits some of them. Of 170,000 or so clones in the sample, around 87% were seen once. The sequencing used peripheral blood, collected on day 0 of AZD1222 vaccination. These TCRs come from an adult in good health.

This clone was seen just once. The chain has TRBV6-5 and TRBJ1-6, with D tentatively TRBD1 (6 bases). V gave up 10 bases and J gave up 8 bases, with 18 bases separating them. Germline CDR1 MNHEY, CDR2 SVGAGI. CDR3 length: 14 amino acids. The CDR3 DNA sequence: TGTGCCACAGGGGCCGAGTATTATGATTCACCCCTCCACTTT. This translates into CATGAEYYDSPLHF.

In DNA, the CDR3 is TGTGCCAGCTCACCAAGGAGTGCAGATACGCAGTATTTT. This encodes CASSPRSADTQYF. V usage is TRBV18 and J usage is TRBJ2-3; D is unclear. Trimming pared 2 bases from V and 4 bases from J, leaving 7 bases between. The CDR3 length is 13 residues. Per the germline V gene, CDR1 is KGHSH and CDR2 is LQKENI. Supplemented by reference TRBV18 and TRBJ2-3, the full variable domain reads NAGVMQNPRHLVRRRGQEARLRCSPMKGHSHVYWYRQLPEEGLKFMVYLQKENIIDESGMPKERFSAEFPKEGPSILRIQQVVRGDSAAYFCASSPRSADTQYFGPGTRLTVL.

The CDR3 is CASSPNTVNTEAFF. The CDR3 nucleotides read TGTGCCAGCAGCCCCAACACCGTGAACACTGAAGCTTTCTTT. The V and J genes are TRBV9 and TRBJ1-1; D gene uncertain. CDR3 size: 14 residues. The germline CDR1 and CDR2 sequences are SGDLS and YYNGEE. Trimming left V 4 bases short and J 0 bases short, with 10 bases between.

The chain is built from TRBV11-2 and TRBJ2-7, with D perhaps TRBD1 (6 bases). V dropped 2 bases and J dropped 2 bases, with 10 bases sitting between them. Germline V gives CDR1 SGHAT, CDR2 FQNNGV. The CDR3 contains 14 residues. CDR3 sequence (DNA): TGTGCCAGCAGCTTACAGGGGCCTCCCTACGAGCAGTACTTC. This sequence encodes CASSLQGPPYEQYF. Full variable domain (outside the CDR3, taken from reference TRBV11-2 and TRBJ2-7): EAGVAQSPRYKIIEKRQSVAFWCNPISGHATLYWYQQILGQGPKLLIQFQNNGVVDDSQLPKDRFSAERLKGVDSTLKIQPAKLEDSAVYLCASSLQGPPYEQYFGPGTRLTVT.

V gene TRBV7-2 combines with J gene TRBJ1-2; D uncertain. The CDR3 extends over 14 amino acids. V was shortened by 1 base and J by 4 bases, with 10 bases between the two germline ends. Germline V gene sequence: CDR1 SGHTA, CDR2 FQGNSA. The CDR3 sequence: CASSLDRTGYGYTF. CDR3 coding DNA: TGTGCCAGCAGCTTAGATCGGACTGGCTATGGCTACACCTTC. The complete variable domain, with remaining parts taken from reference TRBV7-2 and TRBJ1-2, reads GAGVSQSPSNKVTEKGKDVELRCDPISGHTALYWYRQSLGQGLEFLIYFQGNSAPDKSGLPSDRFSAERTGGSVSTLTIQRTQQEDSAVYLCASSLDRTGYGYTFGSGTRLTVV.

The CDR3 DNA is TGTGCCTGGAGTTTGGGGGGAAGAAAACAAGCTTTCTTT. Amino acid sequence: CAWSLGGRKQAFF. This chain connects TRBV30 to TRBJ1-1; D might be TRBD1 (5 bases). The ends were cut back, 2 bases at V and 9 bases at J, with 16 bases in the middle. CDR3 length: 13 amino acids. The germline V gene has CDR1 GTSNPN and CDR2 SVGIG (reference sequence).

The V call is TRBV7-9, the J call TRBJ1-1; D might be TRBD1 (5 bases). The CDR3 has 15 residues. V was trimmed by 6 bases and J by 1 base, leaving 15 bases between them. The germline V gene has CDR1 SEHNR and CDR2 FQNEAQ (reference sequence). The CDR3 region is CASSSPTVTNTEAFF. The CDR3 DNA sequence: TGTGCCAGCAGTTCTCCGACAGTGACGAACACTGAAGCTTTCTTT.

The CDR3 protein is CASSFHRGSSTDTQYF. DNA of the CDR3: TGTGCCAGCAGTTTTCACAGGGGATCGAGCACAGATACGCAGTATTTT. The chain combines TRBV2 with TRBJ2-3; 7 bases line up with TRBD1. The V and J ends lost 5 bases and 0 bases, in that order; junction bases with no gene match: 8. The CDR3 extends over 16 amino acids. Per the germline V gene, CDR1 is SNHLY and CDR2 is FYNNEI. The variable domain in full, with the rest retrieved from reference TRBV2 and TRBJ2-3, is EPEVTQTPSHQVTQMGQEVILRCVPISNHLYFYWYRQILGQKVEFLVSFYNNEISEKSEIFDDQFSVERPDGSNFTLKIRSTKLEDSAMYFCASSFHRGSSTDTQYFGPGTRLTVL.

V is TRBV11-2 and J is TRBJ2-7; D ambiguous. The CDR3 covers 12 residues. Germline CDR1 is SGHAT and CDR2 is FQNNGV. V was clipped by 1 base and J by 5 bases, with 6 bases between them. The CDR3 is CASSLVWDEQYF. The CDR3 nucleotides are TGTGCCAGCAGCTTAGTATGGGACGAGCAGTACTTC. Full variable domain (rest looked up from reference TRBV11-2 and TRBJ2-7): EAGVAQSPRYKIIEKRQSVAFWCNPISGHATLYWYQQILGQGPKLLIQFQNNGVVDDSQLPKDRFSAERLKGVDSTLKIQPAKLEDSAVYLCASSLVWDEQYFGPGTRLTVT.